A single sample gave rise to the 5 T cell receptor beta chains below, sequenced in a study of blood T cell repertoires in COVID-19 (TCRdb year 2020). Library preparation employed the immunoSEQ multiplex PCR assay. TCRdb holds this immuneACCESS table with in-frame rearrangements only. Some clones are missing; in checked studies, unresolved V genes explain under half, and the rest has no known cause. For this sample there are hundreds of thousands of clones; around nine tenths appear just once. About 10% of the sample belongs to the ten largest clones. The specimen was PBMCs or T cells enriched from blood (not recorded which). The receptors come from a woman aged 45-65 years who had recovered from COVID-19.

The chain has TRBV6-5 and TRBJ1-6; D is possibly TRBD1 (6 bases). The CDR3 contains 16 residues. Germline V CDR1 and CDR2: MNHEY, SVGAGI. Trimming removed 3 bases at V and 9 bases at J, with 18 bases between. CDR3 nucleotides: TGTGCCAGCAGTTATCGTGGGGTACAGGGAACTTCACCCCTCCACTTT. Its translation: CASSYRGVQGTSPLHF.

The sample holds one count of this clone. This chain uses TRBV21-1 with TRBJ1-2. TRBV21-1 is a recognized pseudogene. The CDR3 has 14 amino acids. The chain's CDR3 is CASSKVRWNYGYTF. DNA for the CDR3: TGTGCCAGCAGCAAAGTTCGGTGGAACTATGGCTACACCTTC.

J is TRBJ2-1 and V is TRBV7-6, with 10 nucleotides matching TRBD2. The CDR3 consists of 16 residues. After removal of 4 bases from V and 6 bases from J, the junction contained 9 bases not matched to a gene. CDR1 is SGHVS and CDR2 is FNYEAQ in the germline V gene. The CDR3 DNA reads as TGTGCCAGCAGCTCTACTAGCGGGGAAAACGGCAATGAGCAGTTCTTC. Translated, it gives CASSSTSGENGNEQFF.

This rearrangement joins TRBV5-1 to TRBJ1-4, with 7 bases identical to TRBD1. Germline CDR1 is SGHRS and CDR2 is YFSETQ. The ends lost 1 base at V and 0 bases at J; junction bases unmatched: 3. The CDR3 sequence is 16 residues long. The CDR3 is CASSLRQGATNEKLFF. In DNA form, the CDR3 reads TGCGCCAGCAGCTTGAGGCAGGGGGCAACTAATGAAAAACTGTTTTTT. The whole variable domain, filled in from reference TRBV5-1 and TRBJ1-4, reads KAGVTQTPRYLIKTRGQQVTLSCSPISGHRSVSWYQQTPGQGLQFLFEYFSETQRNKGNFPGRFSGRQFSNSRSEMNVSTLELGDSALYLCASSLRQGATNEKLFFGSGTQLSVL.

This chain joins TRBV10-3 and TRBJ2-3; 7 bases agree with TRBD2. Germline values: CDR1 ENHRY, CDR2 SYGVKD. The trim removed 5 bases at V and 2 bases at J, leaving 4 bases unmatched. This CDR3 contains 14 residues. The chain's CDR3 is CAISISGDTDTQYF. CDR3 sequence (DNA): TGTGCCATCAGTATCAGCGGGGACACAGATACGCAGTATTTT.